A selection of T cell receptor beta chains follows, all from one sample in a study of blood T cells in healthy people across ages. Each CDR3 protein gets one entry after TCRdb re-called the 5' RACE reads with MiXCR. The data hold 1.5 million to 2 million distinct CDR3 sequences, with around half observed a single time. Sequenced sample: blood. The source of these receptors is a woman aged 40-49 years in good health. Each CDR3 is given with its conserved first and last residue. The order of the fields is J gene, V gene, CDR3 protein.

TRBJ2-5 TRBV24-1 CATSDRTRGETQYF
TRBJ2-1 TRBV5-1 CASSSAGLADNEQFF
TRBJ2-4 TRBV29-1 CSVEPGAEENIQYF
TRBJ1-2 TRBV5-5 CASSRNSPGRMRGYTF
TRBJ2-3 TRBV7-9 CASLNGETSTDTQYF
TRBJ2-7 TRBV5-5 CASSGTEGTYEQYF
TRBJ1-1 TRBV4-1 CASSQPGGSHREAFF
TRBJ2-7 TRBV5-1 CASSLDKAYEQYF
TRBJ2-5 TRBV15 CATSSGGQGQETQYF
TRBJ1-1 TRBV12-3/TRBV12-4 CASRQGQLNTEAFF
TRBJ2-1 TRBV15 CATSRDPGAYNEQFF
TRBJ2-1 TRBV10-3 CAIRPGQANNEQFF
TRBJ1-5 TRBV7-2 CASSLAKGSNQPQHF
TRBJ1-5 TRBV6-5 CASSRGDRGGNQPQHF
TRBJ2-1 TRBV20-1 CSAETGTSAANEQFF
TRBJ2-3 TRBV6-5 CASKTGMGPDTQYF
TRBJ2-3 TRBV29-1 CSVEVLAGSTDTQYF